These 5 T cell receptor beta chains share one sample of origin, sequenced in a study of cytomegalovirus exposure and HLA in healthy donors. Researchers ran the PCR with 60 Vbeta and 13 Jbeta primers. Only in-frame clones appear in the TCRdb table, and some are missing; sequencing was by immunoSEQ multiplex PCR. The sample has 200,000 to 250,000 clones, about 81% seen once; the top ten hold about 8%. The source material was PBMCs. The receptors were sampled from an older woman in good health and CMV-seropositive.

The V gene is TRBV27, the J gene TRBJ2-1; 8 positions match TRBD2. V shed 3 bases and J 1 base; nucleotides not matched to a gene: 11. The V gene's germline CDR1 is MNHEY and CDR2 SMNVEV (reference sequence). This CDR3 region has 18 residues. CDR3: CASSFDGRALLSYNEQFF. The DNA for the CDR3 is TGTGCCAGCAGTTTCGACGGGAGGGCCTTACTTTCCTACAATGAGCAGTTCTTC.

The V gene is TRBV29-1, the J gene TRBJ1-5, with 7 nucleotides matching TRBD1. Per the germline V gene, CDR1 is SQVTM and CDR2 is ANQGSEA. Losses at the gene ends were 6 bases for V and 6 bases for J; bases not matched to a gene: 8. This CDR3 has 13 amino acids. CDR3 amino acids: CSVADRPGQPQHF. In nucleotides, the CDR3 is TGCAGCGTAGCGGACAGGCCGGGTCAGCCCCAGCATTTT. Together with reference TRBV29-1 and TRBJ1-5, the CDR3 gives the full variable domain: SAVISQKPSRDICQRGTSLTIQCQVDSQVTMMFWYRQQPGQSLTLIATANQGSEATYESGFVIDKFPISRPNLTFSTLTVSNMSPEDSSIYLCSVADRPGQPQHFGDGTRLSIL.

The chain carries TRBV9 and TRBJ2-1; 11 positions agree with TRBD2. After removal of 4 bases from V and 3 bases from J, the junction contained 6 bases not matched to a gene. CDR1 is SGDLS, CDR2 YYNGEE, per germline. CDR3 length: 16 amino acids. For the CDR3, the DNA is TGTGCCAGCAGCTCCCTAGCGGGAGGTCTCTACAATGAGCAGTTCTTC. Translating gives CASSSLAGGLYNEQFF.

Points on this clone: An end of the junction differs from the germline gene, which may be a read error. The chain joins TRBV7-9 to TRBJ2-3, with TRBD1 as a possible D gene (7 bases). Germline lookup yields CDR1 SEHNR and CDR2 FQNEAQ (reference sequence). The CDR3 length is 17 residues. The CDR3 sequence is CSSSLPLTGRYTDTQYF. Written as DNA, the CDR3 is TGTTCCAGCAGCCTTCCCTTGACAGGGAGGTACACAGATACGCAGTATTTT.

The chain combines TRBV29-1 with TRBJ2-7; a possible D gene is TRBD1 (7 bases). V lost 5 bases to trimming and J lost 2 bases, with 10 bases between them. The CDR3 is made up of 12 amino acids. Looked up from germline, CDR1 is SQVTM and CDR2 is ANQGSEA. This CDR3 reads CSVRRGPYEQYF. CDR3 nucleotides: TGCAGCGTTAGGAGGGGGCCCTACGAGCAGTACTTC.